Shown below are 13 T cell receptor beta chains from a single sample sequenced in a study of T cells in Graves' hyperthyroidism and ophthalmopathy. Amplified TCR beta CDR3 regions derived from RNA transcripts. The HTBI primer set drove a first-round RT-PCR of the TCR CDR3. TCRdb re-analysed the multiplex PCR reads in MiXCR, keeping a single row per CDR3 protein. This sample has 700,000 to 950,000 distinct CDR3 sequences, with approximately 36% found just once. The specimen sequenced was blood. These receptors came from a woman aged 40 to 50 with Graves' hyperthyroidism.

The rearrangement links TRBV7-9 to TRBJ1-1; D possibly corresponds to TRBD1 (6 bases). The CDR3 has 15 residues. From germline, CDR1 is SEHNR and CDR2 FQNEAQ (reference sequence). The V end was cut by 6 bases, the J end by 1 base, with 15 bases between. CDR3 sequence: CASRALRDKNTEAFF. The CDR3 DNA reads as TGTGCCAGCAGGGCACTCCGGGACAAGAACACTGAAGCTTTCTTT.

As to this clonotype: A much larger clone is a single base away; this may be a read error. The chain combines TRBV10-3 with TRBJ2-7; 10 bases align to TRBD2. V was pared by 7 bases and J by 5 bases, with 8 bases of the junction left unmatched. The germline V gene encodes CDR1 ENHRY and CDR2 SYGVKD. The CDR3 is made up of 14 amino acids. The chain's CDR3 is CAIKTSGSLDEQYF. DNA for the CDR3: TGTGCCATCAAGACTAGCGGGTCCTTAGACGAGCAGTACTTC.

About this clonotype itself: Given the absence of the conserved phenylalanine or tryptophan at the CDR3 end, a read error is likely. This chain joins TRBV12-3 or TRBV12-4 and TRBJ2-2; D is ambiguous. The CDR3 is 11 residues long. V was pared by 5 bases and J by 7 bases, with 5 bases between. The CDR3 coding sequence is TGTGCCAGCAGTCGAGGCGGGGAGCTGTTTTCT. Amino acid sequence: CASSRGGELFS.

In its sample, this clonotype was seen many times. The genes are TRBV19 and TRBJ1-5; perhaps TRBD1 as D (6 bases). The V gene's germline CDR1 is LNHDA and CDR2 SQIVND (reference sequence). The CDR3 totals 15 residues. V shed 6 bases and J shed 2 bases, with 14 bases lying between them. CDR3 protein: CASSRTRQGNQPQHF. The CDR3 DNA reads as TGTGCCAGTAGCAGAACGAGACAGGGCAATCAGCCCCAGCATTTT.

This clonotype has a count of ten or more. This chain joins TRBV29-1 and TRBJ2-7, with D possibly matching TRBD1 (6 bases). The CDR3 extends over 14 amino acids. Deletions cut 1 base from V and 4 bases from J, with 14 bases between. Germline lookup yields CDR1 SQVTM and CDR2 ANQGSEA. CDR3: CSVEGPAGQYEQYF. The CDR3 nucleotides read TGCAGCGTTGAAGGCCCCGCTGGACAGTACGAGCAGTACTTC.

This clonotype has ten or more counts. This chain uses TRBV7-2 with TRBJ2-7; possibly TRBD1 for D (6 bases). With 4 bases removed from V and 4 bases from J, the gap between germline ends came to 17 bases. Looked up from germline, CDR1 is SGHTA and CDR2 is FQGNSA. The CDR3 covers 15 residues. The CDR3 loop is CASSWPGRGLYEQYF. DNA of the CDR3: TGTGCCAGCAGCTGGCCTGGCAGGGGCCTTTACGAGCAGTACTTC.

The chain combines TRBV7-2 with TRBJ2-7; 7 bases line up with TRBD2. The CDR3 totals 14 residues. Unmatched junction bases numbered 9, after V lost 5 bases and J lost 5 bases. Germline V gene lookup returns CDR1 SGHTA and CDR2 FQGNSA. CDR3 protein: CASSNRLAFHEQYF. CDR3 sequence (DNA): TGTGCCAGCAGCAACAGACTAGCCTTCCACGAGCAGTACTTC.

The table lists this clonotype with a few counts. V is TRBV19 and J is TRBJ1-1; 7 positions agree with TRBD1. Germline assignment: CDR1 LNHDA and CDR2 SQIVND (reference sequence). V shed 0 bases and J 2 bases; nucleotides not matched to a gene: 6. CDR3 length: 16 amino acids. The CDR3 loop is CASSIERDSYNTEAFF. The CDR3 coding sequence is TGTGCCAGTAGTATAGAAAGGGACAGTTACAACACTGAAGCTTTCTTT.

This clonotype showed up many times. This sequence joins TRBV20-1 and TRBJ2-7, with D possibly being TRBD1 (5 bases). The germline gives CDR1 DFQATT, CDR2 SNEGSKA (reference sequence). CDR3 length: 14 amino acids. Trimming took off 6 bases at V and 7 bases at J, with 22 bases between the two ends. The CDR3 protein is CSAPPLLGPDEQYF. The DNA of the CDR3 is TGCAGTGCCCCCCCCTTACTGGGGCCGGATGAGCAGTACTTC.

This clonotype showed up just once. The junction differs from germline at one of its ends, possibly a read error. This chain links TRBV2 with TRBJ2-7; D assignment may be TRBD1 or TRBD2 (5 bases each). Germline V gives CDR1 SNHLY, CDR2 FYNNEI. This CDR3 is built from 14 residues. The CDR3 coding sequence is TGTGCCAGCAGGGAAGGGACCCGCTCCTACGAGCAGTACTTC. This codes for CASREGTRSYEQYF.

This clonotype was counted between two and nine times. For the CDR3, the DNA is TGCGCCAGCAGCCAAGCAGTAGCACAGGAGAACACTGAAGCTTTCTTT. It specifies CASSQAVAQENTEAFF. The V call is TRBV4-3, the J call TRBJ1-1; D may be TRBD1 (5 bases). Germline assignment: CDR1 LGHNA and CDR2 YSLEER. The CDR3 sequence is 16 residues long. The V gene lost 1 base and the J gene lost 1 base, with 13 bases spanning the gap.

Details on this clonotype: Just one base apart from a much larger clone, this may be a read error. The final CDR3 position lacks the conserved phenylalanine or tryptophan, pointing to a likely read error. This chain's CDR3 is CASSLGRQRDYGYTL. CDR3 DNA: TGTGCCAGCAGCTTAGGTCGGCAGCGTGACTATGGCTACACCCTC. The genes are TRBV7-3 and TRBJ1-2, with D hard to call. The length of the CDR3 is 15 residues. Germline lookup yields CDR1 SGHTA and CDR2 FQGTGA. With 2 bases removed from V and 3 bases from J, the gap between germline ends came to 13 bases.

The chain has TRBV19 and TRBJ1-4, with D unclear. Germline CDR1 is LNHDA and CDR2 is SQIVND (reference sequence). The CDR3 contains 17 residues. Deletions cut 2 bases from V and 3 bases from J, with 16 bases between. CDR3 protein: CASSISPRTAANEKLFF. The CDR3 DNA reads TGTGCCAGTAGTATATCGCCCAGGACTGCAGCTAATGAAAAACTGTTTTTT.